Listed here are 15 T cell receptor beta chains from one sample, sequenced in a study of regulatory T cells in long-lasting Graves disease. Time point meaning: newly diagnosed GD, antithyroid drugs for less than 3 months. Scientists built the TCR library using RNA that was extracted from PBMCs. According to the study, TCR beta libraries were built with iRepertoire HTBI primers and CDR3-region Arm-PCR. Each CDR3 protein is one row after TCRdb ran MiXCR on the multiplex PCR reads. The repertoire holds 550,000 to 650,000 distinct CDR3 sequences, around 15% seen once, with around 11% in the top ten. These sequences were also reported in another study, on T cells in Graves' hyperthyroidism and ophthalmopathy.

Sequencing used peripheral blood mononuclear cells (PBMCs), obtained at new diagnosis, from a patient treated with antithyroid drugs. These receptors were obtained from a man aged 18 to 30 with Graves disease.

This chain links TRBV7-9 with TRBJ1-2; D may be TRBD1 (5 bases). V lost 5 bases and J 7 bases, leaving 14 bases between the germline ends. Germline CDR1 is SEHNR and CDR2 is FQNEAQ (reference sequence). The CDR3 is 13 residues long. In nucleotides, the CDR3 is TGTGCCAGCAGCCAAATCGGGGGAGGTGGCTACACCTTC. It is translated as CASSQIGGGGYTF.

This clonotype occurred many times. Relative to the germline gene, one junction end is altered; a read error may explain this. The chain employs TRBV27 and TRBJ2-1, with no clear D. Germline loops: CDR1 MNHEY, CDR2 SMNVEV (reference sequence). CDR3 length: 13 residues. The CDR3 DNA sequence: TGCGCCAGCAGCTTGTCATTATACAATGAGCAGTTCTTC. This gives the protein CASSLSLYNEQFF.

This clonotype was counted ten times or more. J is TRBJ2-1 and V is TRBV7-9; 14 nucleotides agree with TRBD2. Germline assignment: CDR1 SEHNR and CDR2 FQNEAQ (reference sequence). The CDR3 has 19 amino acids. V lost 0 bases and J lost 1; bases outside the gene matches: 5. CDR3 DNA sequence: TGTGCCAGCAGCTTAGCTGGGACTAGCGGGAGTAGTTCCTACAATGAGCAGTTCTTC. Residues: CASSLAGTSGSSSYNEQFF.

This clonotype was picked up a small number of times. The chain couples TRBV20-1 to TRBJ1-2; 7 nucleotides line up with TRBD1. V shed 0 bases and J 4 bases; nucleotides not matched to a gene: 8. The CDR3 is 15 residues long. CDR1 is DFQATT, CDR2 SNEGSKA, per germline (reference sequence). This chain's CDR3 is CSARDGGGAVYGYTF. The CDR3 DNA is TGCAGTGCTAGAGATGGAGGGGGCGCGGTCTATGGCTACACCTTC.

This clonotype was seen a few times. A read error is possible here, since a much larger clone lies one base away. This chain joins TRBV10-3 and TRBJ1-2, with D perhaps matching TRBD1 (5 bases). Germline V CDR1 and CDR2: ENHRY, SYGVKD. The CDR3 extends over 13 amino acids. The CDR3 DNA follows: TGTGCCATCAGTGAGGCGGGGCCATATGGCCACACCTTC. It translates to CAISEAGPYGHTF.

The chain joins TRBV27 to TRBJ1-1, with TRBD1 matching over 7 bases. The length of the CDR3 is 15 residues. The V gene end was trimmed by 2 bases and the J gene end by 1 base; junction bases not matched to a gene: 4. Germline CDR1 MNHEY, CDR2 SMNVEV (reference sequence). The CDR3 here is CASSLKTGQNTEAFF. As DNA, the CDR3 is TGTGCCAGCAGTTTAAAGACAGGGCAGAACACTGAAGCTTTCTTT.

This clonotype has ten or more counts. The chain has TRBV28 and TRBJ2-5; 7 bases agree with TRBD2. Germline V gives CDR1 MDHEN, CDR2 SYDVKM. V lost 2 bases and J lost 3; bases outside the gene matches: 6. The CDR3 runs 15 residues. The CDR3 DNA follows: TGTGCCAGCAGTTTAGATAGACGGGGGGAAGAGACCCAGTACTTC. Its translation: CASSLDRRGEETQYF.

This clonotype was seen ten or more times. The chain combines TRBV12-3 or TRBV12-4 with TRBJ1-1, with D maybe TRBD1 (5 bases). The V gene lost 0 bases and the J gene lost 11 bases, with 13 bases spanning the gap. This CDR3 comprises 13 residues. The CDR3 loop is CASSLAARVPAFF. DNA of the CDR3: TGTGCCAGCAGTTTAGCGGCCAGGGTACCGGCTTTCTTT.

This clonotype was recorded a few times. In DNA, the CDR3 is TGTGCCAGCAGCTTAACCCTAGTAGGCGAGCAGTACTTC. Residues: CASSLTLVGEQYF. The V and J genes are TRBV7-3 and TRBJ2-7, with D unresolved. The CDR3 sequence is 13 residues long. From germline, CDR1 is SGHTA and CDR2 FQGTGA. Deletions cut 0 bases from V and 6 bases from J, with 9 bases between. The whole variable domain, filled in from reference TRBV7-3 and TRBJ2-7, reads GAGVSQTPSNKVTEKGKYVELRCDPISGHTALYWYRQSLGQGPEFLIYFQGTGAADDSGLPNDRFFAVRPEGSVSTLKIQRTERGDSAVYLCASSLTLVGEQYFGPGTRLTVT.

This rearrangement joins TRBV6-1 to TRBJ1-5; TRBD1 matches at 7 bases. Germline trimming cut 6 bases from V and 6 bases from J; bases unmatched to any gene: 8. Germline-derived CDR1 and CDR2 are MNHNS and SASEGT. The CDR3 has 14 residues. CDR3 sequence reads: CASSTRQGGQPQHF. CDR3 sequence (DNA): TGTGCCAGCAGCACAAGACAGGGAGGTCAGCCCCAGCATTTT.

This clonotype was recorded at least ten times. The CDR3 region is CASILGTFLGPQFF. The CDR3 DNA is TGTGCCAGCATCCTCGGGACATTTTTAGGGCCTCAGTTCTTC. The rearrangement joins TRBV12-3 or TRBV12-4 to TRBJ2-1; possible D gene TRBD1, 6 bases. There are 14 residues in the CDR3. V lost 7 bases and J lost 13, with 23 bases in between.

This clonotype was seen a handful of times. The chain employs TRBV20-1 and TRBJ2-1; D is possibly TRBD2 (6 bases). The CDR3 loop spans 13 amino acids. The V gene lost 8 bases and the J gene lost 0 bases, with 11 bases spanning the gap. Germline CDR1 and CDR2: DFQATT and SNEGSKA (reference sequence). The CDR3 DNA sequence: TGCAGTCCGAGCGGGTCCTCCTACAATGAGCAGTTCTTC. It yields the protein CSPSGSSYNEQFF.

CDR3 sequence: CSAGAAGTSGRTDTQYF. In DNA form, the CDR3 reads TGCAGTGCTGGGGCTGCTGGGACTAGCGGGAGAACAGATACGCAGTATTTT. The chain couples TRBV20-1 to TRBJ2-3, with TRBD2 matching 14 bases. Germline CDR1 is DFQATT and CDR2 is SNEGSKA (reference sequence). The CDR3 sequence is 17 residues long. The trim removed 5 bases at V and 3 bases at J, leaving 10 bases unmatched.

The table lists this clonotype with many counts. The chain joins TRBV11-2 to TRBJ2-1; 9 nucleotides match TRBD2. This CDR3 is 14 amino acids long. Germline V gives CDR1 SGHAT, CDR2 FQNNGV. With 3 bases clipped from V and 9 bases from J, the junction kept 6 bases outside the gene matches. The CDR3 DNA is TGTGCCAGCAGCTTCCTAGCGGGATTTAGTGAGCAGTTCTTC. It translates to CASSFLAGFSEQFF.

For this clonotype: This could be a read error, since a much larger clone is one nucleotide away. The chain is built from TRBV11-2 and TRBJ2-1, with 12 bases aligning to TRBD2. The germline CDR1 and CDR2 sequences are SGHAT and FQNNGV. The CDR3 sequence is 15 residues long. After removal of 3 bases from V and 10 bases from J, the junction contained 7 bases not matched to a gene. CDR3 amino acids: CASSFGASGRGEQFF. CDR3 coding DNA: TGTGCCAGCAGCTTTGGTGCTAGCGGGAGGGGAGAGCAGTTCTTC.